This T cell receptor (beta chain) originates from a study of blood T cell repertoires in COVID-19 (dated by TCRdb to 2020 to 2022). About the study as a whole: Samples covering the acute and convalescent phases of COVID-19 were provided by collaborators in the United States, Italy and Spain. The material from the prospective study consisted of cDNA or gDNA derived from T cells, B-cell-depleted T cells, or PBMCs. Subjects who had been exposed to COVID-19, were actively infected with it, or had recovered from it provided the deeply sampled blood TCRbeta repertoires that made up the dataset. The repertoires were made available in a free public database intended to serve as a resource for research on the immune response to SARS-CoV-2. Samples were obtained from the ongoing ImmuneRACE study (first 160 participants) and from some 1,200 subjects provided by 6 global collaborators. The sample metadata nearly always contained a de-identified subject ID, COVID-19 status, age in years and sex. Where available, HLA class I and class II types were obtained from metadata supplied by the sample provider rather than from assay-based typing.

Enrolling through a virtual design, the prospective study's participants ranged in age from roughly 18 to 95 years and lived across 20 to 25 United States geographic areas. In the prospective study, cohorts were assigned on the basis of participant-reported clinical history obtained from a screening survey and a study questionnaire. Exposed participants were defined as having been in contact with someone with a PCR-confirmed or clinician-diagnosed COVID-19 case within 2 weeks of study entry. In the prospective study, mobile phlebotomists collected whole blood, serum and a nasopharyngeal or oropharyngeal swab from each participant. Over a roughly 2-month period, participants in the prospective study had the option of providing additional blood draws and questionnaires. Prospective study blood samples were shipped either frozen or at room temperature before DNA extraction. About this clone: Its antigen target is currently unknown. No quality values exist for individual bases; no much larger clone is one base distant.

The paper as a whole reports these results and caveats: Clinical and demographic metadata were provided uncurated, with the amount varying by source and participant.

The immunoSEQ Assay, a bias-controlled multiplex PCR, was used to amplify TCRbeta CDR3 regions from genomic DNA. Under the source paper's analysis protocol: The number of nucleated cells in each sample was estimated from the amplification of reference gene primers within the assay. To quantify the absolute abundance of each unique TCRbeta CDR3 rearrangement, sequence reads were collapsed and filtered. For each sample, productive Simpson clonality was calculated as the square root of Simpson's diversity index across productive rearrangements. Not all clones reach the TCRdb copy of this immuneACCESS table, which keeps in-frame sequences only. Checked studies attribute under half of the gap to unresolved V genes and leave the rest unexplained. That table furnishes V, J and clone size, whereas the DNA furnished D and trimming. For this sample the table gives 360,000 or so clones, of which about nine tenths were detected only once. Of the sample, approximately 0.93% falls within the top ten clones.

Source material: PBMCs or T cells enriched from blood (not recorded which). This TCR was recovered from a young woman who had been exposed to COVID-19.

The CDR3 protein: CASSGTLGRKEAFF. The DNA sequence reads TGTGCCAGCAGCGGAACTCTGGGGCGAAAAGAAGCTTTCTTT. Recombination joined TRBV7-9 with TRBJ1-1, with TRBD1 perhaps the D gene, on 5 matching bases. CDR1 and CDR2 (SEHNR, FQNEAQ) derive from the germline V gene (reference sequence). Cut back by 5 bases and 8 bases, the V and J ends lie 18 bases apart. CDR3 length: 14 amino acids, cysteine to phenylalanine. Only the CDR3 part of the read is kept: 42 bases, read in frame from the first base.